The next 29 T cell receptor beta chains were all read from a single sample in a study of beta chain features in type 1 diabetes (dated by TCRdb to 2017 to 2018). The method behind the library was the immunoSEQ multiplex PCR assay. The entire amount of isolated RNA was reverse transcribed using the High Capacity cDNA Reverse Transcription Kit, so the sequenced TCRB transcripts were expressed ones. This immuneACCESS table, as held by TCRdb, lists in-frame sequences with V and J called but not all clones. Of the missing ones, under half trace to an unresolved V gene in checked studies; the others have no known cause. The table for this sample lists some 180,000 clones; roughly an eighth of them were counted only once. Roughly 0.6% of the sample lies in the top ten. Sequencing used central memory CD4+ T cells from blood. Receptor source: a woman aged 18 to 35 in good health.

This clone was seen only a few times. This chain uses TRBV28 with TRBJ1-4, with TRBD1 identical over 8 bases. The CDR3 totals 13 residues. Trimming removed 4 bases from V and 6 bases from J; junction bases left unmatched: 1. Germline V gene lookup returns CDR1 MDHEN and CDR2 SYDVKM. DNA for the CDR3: TGTGCCAGCAGTTCGGGACAGGATGAAAAACTGTTTTTT. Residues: CASSSGQDEKLFF.

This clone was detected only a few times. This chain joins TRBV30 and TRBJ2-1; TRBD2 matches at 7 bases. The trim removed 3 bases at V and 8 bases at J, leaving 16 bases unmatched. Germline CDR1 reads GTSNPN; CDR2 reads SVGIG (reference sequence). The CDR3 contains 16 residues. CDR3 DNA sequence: TGTGCCTGGAGATCATTTGGGGGGAGGGCCCTCTATGAGCAGTTCTTC. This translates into CAWRSFGGRALYEQFF.

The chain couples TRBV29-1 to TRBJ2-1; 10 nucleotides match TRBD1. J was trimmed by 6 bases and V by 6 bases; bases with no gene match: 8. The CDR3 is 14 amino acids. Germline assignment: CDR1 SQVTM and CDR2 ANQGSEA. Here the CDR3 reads CSVVDRGRLNEQFF. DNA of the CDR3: TGCAGCGTGGTCGACAGGGGGCGCCTCAATGAGCAGTTCTTC.

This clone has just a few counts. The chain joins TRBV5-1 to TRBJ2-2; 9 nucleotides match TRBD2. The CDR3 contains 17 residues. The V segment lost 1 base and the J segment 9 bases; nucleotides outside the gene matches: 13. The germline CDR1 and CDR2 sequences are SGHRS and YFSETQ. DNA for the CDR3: TGCGCCAGCAGCTTGCAGTCTCTAGCGGGAACCGTCCGGGAGCTGTTTTTT. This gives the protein CASSLQSLAGTVRELFF.

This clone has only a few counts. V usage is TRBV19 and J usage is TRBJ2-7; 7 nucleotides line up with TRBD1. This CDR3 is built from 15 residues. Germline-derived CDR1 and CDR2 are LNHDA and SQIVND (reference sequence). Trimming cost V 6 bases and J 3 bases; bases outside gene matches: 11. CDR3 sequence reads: CASSLSRDSYYEQYF. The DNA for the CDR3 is TGTGCCAGTAGCCTTTCCCGGGACAGCTACTACGAGCAGTACTTC.

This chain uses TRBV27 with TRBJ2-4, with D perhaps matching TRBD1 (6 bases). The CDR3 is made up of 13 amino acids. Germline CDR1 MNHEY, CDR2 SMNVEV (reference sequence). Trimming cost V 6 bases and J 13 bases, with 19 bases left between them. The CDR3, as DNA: TGTGCCAGCAGCAGACAGGACCTCCAGAGACAGTACTTC. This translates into CASSRQDLQRQYF.

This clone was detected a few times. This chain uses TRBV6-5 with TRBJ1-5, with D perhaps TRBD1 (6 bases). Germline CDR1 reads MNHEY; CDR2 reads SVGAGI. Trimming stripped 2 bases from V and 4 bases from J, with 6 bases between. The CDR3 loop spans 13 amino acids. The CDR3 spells CASSYQGNQPQHF. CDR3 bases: TGTGCCAGCAGTTACCAGGGGAATCAGCCCCAGCATTTT.

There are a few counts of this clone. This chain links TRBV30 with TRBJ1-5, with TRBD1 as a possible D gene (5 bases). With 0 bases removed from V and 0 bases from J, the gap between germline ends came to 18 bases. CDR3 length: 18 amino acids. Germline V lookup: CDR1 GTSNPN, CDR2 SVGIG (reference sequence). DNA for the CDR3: TGTGCCTGGAGTGTAATAGGCGGTTTGGGGCATAGCAATCAGCCCCAGCATTTT. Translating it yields CAWSVIGGLGHSNQPQHF.

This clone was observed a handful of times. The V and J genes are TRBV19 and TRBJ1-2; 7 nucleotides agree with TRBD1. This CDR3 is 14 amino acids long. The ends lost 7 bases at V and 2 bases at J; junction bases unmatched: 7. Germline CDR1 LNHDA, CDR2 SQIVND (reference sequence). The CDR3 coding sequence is TGTGCCAGTACCCGGGACAGAGCAAACTATGGCTACACCTTC. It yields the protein CASTRDRANYGYTF.

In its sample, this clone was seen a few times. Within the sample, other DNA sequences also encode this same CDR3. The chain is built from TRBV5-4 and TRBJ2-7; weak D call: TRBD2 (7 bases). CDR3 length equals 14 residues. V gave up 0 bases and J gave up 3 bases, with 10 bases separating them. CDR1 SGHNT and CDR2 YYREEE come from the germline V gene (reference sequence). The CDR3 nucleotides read TGTGCCAGCAGCTTGGAGGGGGGGGACTACGAGCAGTACTTC. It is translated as CASSLEGGDYEQYF.

CDR3 loop: CASSLASAANTEAFF. CDR3 nucleotides: TGTGCCAGCAGCCTCGCTAGTGCGGCGAACACTGAAGCTTTCTTT. The genes are TRBV7-8 and TRBJ1-1; D call uncertain. The germline V gene encodes CDR1 SGHVS and CDR2 FQNEAQ. This CDR3 spans 15 amino acids. V was clipped by 5 bases and J by 1 base, with 14 bases between them.

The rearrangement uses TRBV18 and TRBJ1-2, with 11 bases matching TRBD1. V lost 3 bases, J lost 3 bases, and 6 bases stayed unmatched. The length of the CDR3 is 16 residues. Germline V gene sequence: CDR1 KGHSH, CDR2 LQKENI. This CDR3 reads CASSPTRTGGDYGYTF. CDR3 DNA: TGTGCCAGCTCACCTACCAGGACAGGGGGCGACTATGGCTACACCTTC.

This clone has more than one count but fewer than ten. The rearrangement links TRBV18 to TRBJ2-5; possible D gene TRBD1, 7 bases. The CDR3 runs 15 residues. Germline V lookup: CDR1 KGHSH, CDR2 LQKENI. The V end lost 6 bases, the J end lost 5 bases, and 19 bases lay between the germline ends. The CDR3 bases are TGTGCCAGCTCGCGAAACAGGGGCGGAGGGGAGACCCAGTACTTC. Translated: CASSRNRGGGETQYF.

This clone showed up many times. In nucleotides, the CDR3 is TGCGCCAGCAGCCCGGGGATACTAGCCAAAAACATTCAGTACTTC. Amino acid sequence: CASSPGILAKNIQYF. The V gene is TRBV4-1, the J gene TRBJ2-4; maybe TRBD2 (5 bases). The V end was cut by 4 bases, the J end by 0 bases, with 10 bases between. CDR1 is MGHRA and CDR2 is YSYEKL in the germline V gene. This CDR3 has 15 amino acids.

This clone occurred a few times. CDR3 loop: CASSQVGVQGNGGYTF. CDR3 DNA sequence: TGTGCCAGCAGCCAAGTTGGAGTACAGGGGAACGGTGGCTACACCTTC. This chain joins TRBV4-2 and TRBJ1-2; 7 bases align to TRBD1. After removal of 1 base from V and 7 bases from J, the junction contained 12 bases not matched to a gene. The CDR3 runs to 16 residues. Germline CDR1 reads LGHNA; CDR2 reads YNFKEQ.

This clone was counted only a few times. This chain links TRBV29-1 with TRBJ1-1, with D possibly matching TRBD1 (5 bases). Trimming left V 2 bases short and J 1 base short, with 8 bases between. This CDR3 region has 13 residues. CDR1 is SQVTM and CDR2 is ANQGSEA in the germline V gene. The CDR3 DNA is TGCAGCGTTGAATACAGGAGGAACACTGAAGCTTTCTTT. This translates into CSVEYRRNTEAFF.

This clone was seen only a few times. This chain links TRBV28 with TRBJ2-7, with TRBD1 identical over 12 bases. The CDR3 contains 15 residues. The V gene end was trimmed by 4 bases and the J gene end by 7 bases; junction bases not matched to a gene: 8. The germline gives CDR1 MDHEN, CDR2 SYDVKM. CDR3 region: CASSSSGQGAGEQYF. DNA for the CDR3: TGTGCCAGCAGTTCGTCGGGACAGGGGGCCGGGGAGCAGTACTTC.

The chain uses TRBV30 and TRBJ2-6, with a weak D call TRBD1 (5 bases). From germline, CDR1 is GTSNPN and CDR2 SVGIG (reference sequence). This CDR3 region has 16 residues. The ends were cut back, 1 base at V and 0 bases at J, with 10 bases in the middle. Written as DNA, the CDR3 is TGTGCCTGGAGTGGAGACAGCAACTCTGGGGCCAACGTCCTGACTTTC. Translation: CAWSGDSNSGANVLTF.

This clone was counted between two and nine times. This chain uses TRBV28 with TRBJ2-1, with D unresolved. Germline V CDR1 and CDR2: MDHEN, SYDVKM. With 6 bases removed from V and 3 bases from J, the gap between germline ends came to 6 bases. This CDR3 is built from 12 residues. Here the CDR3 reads CASSRYYNEQFF. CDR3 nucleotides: TGTGCCAGCAGCCGCTACTACAATGAGCAGTTCTTC.

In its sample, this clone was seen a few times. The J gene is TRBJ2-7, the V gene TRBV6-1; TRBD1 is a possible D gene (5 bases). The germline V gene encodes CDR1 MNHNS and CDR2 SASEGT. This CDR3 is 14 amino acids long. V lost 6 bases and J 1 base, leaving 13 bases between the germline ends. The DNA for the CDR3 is TGTGCCAGCAGATCGACAGTAATTTCCTACGAGCAGTACTTC. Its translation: CASRSTVISYEQYF.

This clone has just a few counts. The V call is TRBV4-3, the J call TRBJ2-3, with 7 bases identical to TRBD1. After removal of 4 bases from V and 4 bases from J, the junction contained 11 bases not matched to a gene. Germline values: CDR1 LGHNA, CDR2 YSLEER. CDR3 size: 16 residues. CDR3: CASSLQDRRGPDTQYF. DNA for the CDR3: TGCGCCAGCAGCCTCCAGGACAGGAGAGGGCCAGATACGCAGTATTTT.

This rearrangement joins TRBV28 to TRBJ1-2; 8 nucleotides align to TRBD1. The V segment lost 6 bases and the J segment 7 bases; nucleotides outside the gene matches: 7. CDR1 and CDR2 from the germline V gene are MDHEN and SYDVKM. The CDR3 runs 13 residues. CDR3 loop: CASRPTGDGGYTF. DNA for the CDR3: TGTGCCAGCAGACCGACAGGGGATGGTGGCTACACCTTC.

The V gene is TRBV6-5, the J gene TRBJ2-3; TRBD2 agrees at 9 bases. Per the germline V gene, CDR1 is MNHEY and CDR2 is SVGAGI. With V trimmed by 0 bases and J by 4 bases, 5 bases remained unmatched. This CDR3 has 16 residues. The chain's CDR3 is CASSYSGSGSADTQYF. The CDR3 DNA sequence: TGTGCCAGCAGTTACTCGGGTAGCGGGAGTGCAGATACGCAGTATTTT.

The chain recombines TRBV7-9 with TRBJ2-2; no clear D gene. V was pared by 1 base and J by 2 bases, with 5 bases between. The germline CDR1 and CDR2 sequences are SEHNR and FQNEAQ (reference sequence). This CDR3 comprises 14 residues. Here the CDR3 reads CASSLDRNTGELFF. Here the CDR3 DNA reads TGTGCCAGCAGCTTAGACAGAAACACCGGGGAGCTGTTTTTT.

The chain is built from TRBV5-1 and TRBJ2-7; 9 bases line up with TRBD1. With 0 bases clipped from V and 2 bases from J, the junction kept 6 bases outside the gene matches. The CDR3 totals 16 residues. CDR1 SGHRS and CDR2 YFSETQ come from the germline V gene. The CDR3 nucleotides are TGCGCCAGCAGCTTGGAGCTAGGGGACAGGGCCTACGAGCAGTACTTC. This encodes CASSLELGDRAYEQYF.

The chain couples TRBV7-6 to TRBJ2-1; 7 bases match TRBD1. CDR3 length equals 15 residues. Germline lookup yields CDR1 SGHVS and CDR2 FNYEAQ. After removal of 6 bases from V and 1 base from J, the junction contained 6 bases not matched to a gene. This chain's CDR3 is CASSIGGGSYNEQFF. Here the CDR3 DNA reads TGTGCCAGCAGTATAGGGGGCGGGTCCTACAATGAGCAGTTCTTC.

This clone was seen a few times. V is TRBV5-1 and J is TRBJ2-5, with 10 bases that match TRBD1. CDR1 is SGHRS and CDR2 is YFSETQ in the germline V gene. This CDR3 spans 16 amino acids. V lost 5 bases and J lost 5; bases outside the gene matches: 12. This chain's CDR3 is CASRSAGTGVSETQYF. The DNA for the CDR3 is TGCGCCAGCAGATCCGCCGGGACAGGGGTTTCGGAGACCCAGTACTTC.

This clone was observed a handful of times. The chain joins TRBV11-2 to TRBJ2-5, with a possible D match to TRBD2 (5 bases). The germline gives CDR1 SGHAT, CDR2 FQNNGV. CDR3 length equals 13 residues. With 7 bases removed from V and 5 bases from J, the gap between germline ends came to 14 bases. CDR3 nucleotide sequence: TGTGCCAGCAACATGAACCAGCGGGAGACCCAGTACTTC. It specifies CASNMNQRETQYF.

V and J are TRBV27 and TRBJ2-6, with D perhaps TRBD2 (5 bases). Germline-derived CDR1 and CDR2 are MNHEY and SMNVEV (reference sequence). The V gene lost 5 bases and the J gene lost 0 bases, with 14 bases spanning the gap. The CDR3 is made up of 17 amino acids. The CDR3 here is CASSPMDGNSGANVLTF. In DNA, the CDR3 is TGTGCCAGCAGTCCTATGGACGGGAACTCTGGGGCCAACGTCCTGACTTTC.